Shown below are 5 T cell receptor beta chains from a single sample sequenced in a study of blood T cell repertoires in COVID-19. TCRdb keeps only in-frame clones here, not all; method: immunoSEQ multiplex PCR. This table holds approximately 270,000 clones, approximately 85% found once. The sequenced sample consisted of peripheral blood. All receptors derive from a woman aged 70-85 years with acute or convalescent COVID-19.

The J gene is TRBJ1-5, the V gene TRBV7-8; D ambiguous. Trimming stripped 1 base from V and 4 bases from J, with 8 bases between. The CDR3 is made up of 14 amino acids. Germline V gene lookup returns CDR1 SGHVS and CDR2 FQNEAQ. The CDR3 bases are TGTGCCAGCAGCTTAGGGAGAACTAATCAGCCCCAGCATTTT. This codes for CASSLGRTNQPQHF.

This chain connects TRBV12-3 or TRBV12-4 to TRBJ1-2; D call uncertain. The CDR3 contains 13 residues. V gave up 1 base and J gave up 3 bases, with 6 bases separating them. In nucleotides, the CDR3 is TGTGCCAGCAGTTTAGGGCTGGACTATGGCTACACCTTC. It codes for CASSLGLDYGYTF.

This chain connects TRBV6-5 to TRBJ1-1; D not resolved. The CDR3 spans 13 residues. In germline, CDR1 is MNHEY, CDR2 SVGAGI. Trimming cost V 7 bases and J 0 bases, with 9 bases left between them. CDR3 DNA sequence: TGTGCCAGCATTCGGGAGATGAACACTGAAGCTTTCTTT. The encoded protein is CASIREMNTEAFF.

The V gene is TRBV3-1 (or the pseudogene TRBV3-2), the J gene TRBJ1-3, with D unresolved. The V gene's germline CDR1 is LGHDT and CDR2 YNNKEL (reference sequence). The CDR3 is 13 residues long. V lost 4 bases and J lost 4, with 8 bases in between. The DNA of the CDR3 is TGTGCCAGCAGCCCTCGAGGGGGAAACACCATATATTTT. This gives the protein CASSPRGGNTIYF.

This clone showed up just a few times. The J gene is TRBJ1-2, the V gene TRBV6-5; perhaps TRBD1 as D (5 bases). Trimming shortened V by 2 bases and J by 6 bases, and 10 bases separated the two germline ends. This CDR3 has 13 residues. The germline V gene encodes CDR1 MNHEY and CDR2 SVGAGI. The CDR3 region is CASSYIRGDGYTF. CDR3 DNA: TGTGCCAGCAGTTACATAAGGGGCGATGGCTACACCTTC.